This is a list of T cell receptor beta chains from one sample in a study of PD-1 blockade in classical Hodgkin lymphoma. TCRdb's copy holds only in-frame clones and misses some; the assay was immunoSEQ multiplex PCR. The sample records approximately 60,000 clones, 90% being singletons. The specimen was peripheral blood mononuclear cells (PBMCs), collected at baseline. The receptors here all came from a human donor with classical Hodgkin lymphoma. CDR3s include the opening cysteine and the closing phenylalanine or tryptophan. The order of the fields is clone size, J gene, V gene, D gene, CDR3 protein, CDR3 DNA. The D gene is left open where the match is weak. For some rows the clone size is stated as once, few or many, or as a class when expanded; others skip it.

. TRBJ1-4 TRBV6-6 . CASSHAGAGEKLFF TGTGCCAGCAGCCACGCGGGGGCGGGTGAAAAACTGTTTTTT
. TRBJ2-3 TRBV28 TRBD2 CASSLSSGSYTDTQYF TGTGCCAGCAGTTTATCTAGCGGGAGTTACACAGATACGCAGTATTTT
. TRBJ2-7 TRBV28 TRBD2 CASSLFRLASYYEQYF TGTGCCAGCAGTTTATTCCGACTAGCGAGCTACTACGAGCAGTACTTC
once TRBJ1-6 TRBV28 . CASSSRPSSYNSPLHF TGTGCCAGCAGTTCCCGACCGAGCTCCTATAATTCACCCCTCCACTTT
. TRBJ2-1 TRBV28 TRBD1 CASSYRGAYNEQFF TGTGCCAGCAGTTACAGGGGGGCCTACAATGAGCAGTTCTTC
. TRBJ1-5 TRBV6-1 . CASSEWVWELQPQHF TGTGCCAGCAGTGAATGGGTTTGGGAACTCCAGCCCCAGCATTTT
. TRBJ2-5 TRBV5-1 TRBD1 CASSPLDRGLGETQYF TGCGCCAGCAGCCCGTTAGACAGGGGGCTCGGGGAGACCCAGTACTTC
once TRBJ2-1 TRBV5-1 TRBD1 CASSMDRQSSYNEQFF TGCGCCAGCAGCATGGACAGGCAAAGCTCCTACAATGAGCAGTTCTTC
. TRBJ2-7 TRBV7-2 TRBD2 CASVRTSGERTYEQYF TGTGCCAGCGTTAGGACTAGCGGGGAAAGAACCTACGAGCAGTACTTC
. TRBJ2-4 TRBV27 . CASSLVGPKNIQYF TGTGCCAGCAGTTTGGTAGGGCCCAAAAACATTCAGTACTTC
once TRBJ2-1 TRBV7-6 . CASSLQPLLGNEQFF TGTGCCAGCAGCTTGCAGCCCCTCCTGGGCAATGAGCAGTTCTTC
. TRBJ1-2 TRBV10-3 . CAIKEGLGYTF TGTGCCATCAAAGAAGGACTTGGCTACACCTTC
. TRBJ2-1 TRBV28 . CASRFGPTKLKSSYNEQFF TGTGCCAGCAGGTTTGGACCAACCAAACTTAAGAGCTCCTACAATGAGCAGTTCTTC
. TRBJ2-7 TRBV4-1 TRBD2 CASSQGPGGQPEEYF TGCGCCAGCAGCCAAGGGCCGGGAGGACAACCCGAGGAGTACTTC
. TRBJ1-1 TRBV18 . CASSPNRRAAVEAFF TGTGCCAGCTCACCAAATAGGAGGGCCGCGGTTGAAGCTTTCTTT
. TRBJ2-7 TRBV5-4 TRBD1 CASSPSRDRLLYEQYF TGTGCCAGCAGCCCGTCCCGGGACAGACTACTCTACGAGCAGTACTTC
. TRBJ1-1 TRBV25-1 TRBD1 CASSATGGAEAFF TGTGCCAGCAGTGCAACAGGGGGCGCTGAAGCTTTCTTT
. TRBJ2-2 TRBV7-2 TRBD2 CASSPQRAGGPGELFF TGTGCCAGCAGCCCCCAGCGAGCGGGGGGGCCCGGGGAGCTGTTTTTT
. TRBJ2-7 TRBV21-1 . CASRVAKASYEQYF TGTGCCAGCAGAGTCGCAAAAGCCTCCTACGAGCAGTACTTC
. TRBJ2-7 TRBV7-4 TRBD1 CASSLVPGQSYEQYF TGTGCCAGCAGCTTAGTCCCGGGACAGTCCTACGAGCAGTACTTC
. TRBJ1-2 TRBV15 . CATSRDLFYGYTF TGTGCCACCAGCAGAGATCTATTCTATGGCTACACCTTC
. TRBJ2-2 TRBV6-5 . CASSYSRGMTGELFF TGTGCCAGCAGTTACTCCAGGGGCATGACCGGGGAGCTGTTTTTT
. TRBJ1-1 TRBV10-3 . CAISESSPRDGAEAFF TGTGCCATCAGTGAGTCGAGCCCGAGGGACGGTGCTGAAGCTTTCTTT
. TRBJ1-4 TRBV28 . CAVSRVGEKLFF TGTGCCGTATCCAGGGTGGGTGAAAAACTGTTTTTT
. TRBJ2-5 TRBV11-2 . CASSFARETQYF TGTGCCAGCAGCTTTGCTAGAGAGACCCAGTACTTC